This T cell receptor beta chain was identified during a study of blood T cell repertoires in COVID-19. For the study at large: Researchers got acute and convalescent COVID-19 samples from the United States, Italy and Spain. Sources were T cells, B-cell-depleted T cells, or PBMCs; the material itself was cDNA or gDNA.

Seattle participants joined during active infection and were tracked over time. Source study methods: Researchers report that nucleated cell counts were estimated from reference gene primer amplification. Libraries were prepared by immunoSEQ multiplex PCR; TCRdb keeps only in-frame clonotypes and omits some of them. The V and J calls and clone size come from that table; D and trimming were worked out from the DNA. Altogether approximately 300,000 clones are present, almost 90% being singletons, with the ten largest covering about 10%. The CDR3 has 16 amino acids. V was clipped by 1 base and J by 5 bases; unmatched bases: 5. Per the germline V gene, CDR1 is LGHNA and CDR2 is YNFKEQ. Points on this clone: Other DNA sequences in this specimen translate into the identical CDR3.

The sequence came from a woman aged 25 to 39 with COVID-19, enrolled during active disease. The rearrangement uses TRBV4-2 and TRBJ2-1; 10 nucleotides line up with TRBD2. Sequencing was done on a sample of peripheral blood. CDR3 amino acids: CASSQVASGRNNEQFF. The DNA of the CDR3 is TGTGCCAGCAGCCAAGTCGCTAGCGGGAGAAACAATGAGCAGTTCTTC.